This T cell receptor beta chain was profiled in a study of PD-L1 blockade in urothelial cancer. Looking at the study overall: After treatment start, blood was analyzed at 3 weeks (second dose) and at 6 weeks. Blood samples had a median of 141,255 T cells.

Time point given: pretreatment peripheral blood. TCRdb keeps only in-frame clones here, not all; method: immunoSEQ multiplex PCR. The profile shows 84,000 or so clones, about 83% of them singletons. The sequences come from PBMCs, collected around atezolizumab (anti-PD-L1) treatment. The receptor was isolated from a man in his fifties or sixties with urothelial cancer.

CDR3 sequence: CASSTGGGAVVGTQYF. The CDR3, as DNA: TGTGCCAGTAGTACCGGAGGGGGGGCAGTCGTAGGGACCCAGTACTTC. The chain has TRBV19 and TRBJ2-5; D may be TRBD2 (7 bases). The CDR3 loop spans 16 amino acids. V lost 4 bases, J lost 7 bases, and 22 bases lay in between. CDR1 and CDR2 from the germline V gene are LNHDA and SQIVND (reference sequence).